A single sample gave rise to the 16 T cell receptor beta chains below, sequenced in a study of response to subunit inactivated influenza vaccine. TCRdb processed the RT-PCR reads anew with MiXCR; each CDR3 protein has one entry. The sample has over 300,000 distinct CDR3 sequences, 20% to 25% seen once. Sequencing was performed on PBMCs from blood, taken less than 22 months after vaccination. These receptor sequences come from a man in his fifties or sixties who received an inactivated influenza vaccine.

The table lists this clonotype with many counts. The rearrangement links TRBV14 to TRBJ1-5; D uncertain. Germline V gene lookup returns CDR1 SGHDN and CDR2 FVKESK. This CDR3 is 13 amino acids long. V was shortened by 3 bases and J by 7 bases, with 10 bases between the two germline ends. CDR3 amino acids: CASSHGMMQPQHF. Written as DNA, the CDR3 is TGTGCCAGCAGCCATGGGATGATGCAGCCCCAGCATTTT.

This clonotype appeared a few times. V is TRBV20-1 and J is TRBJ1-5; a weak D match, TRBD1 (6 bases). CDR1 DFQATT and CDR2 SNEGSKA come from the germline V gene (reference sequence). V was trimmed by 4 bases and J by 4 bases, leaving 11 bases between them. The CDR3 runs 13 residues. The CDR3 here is CSAIGTSNQPQHF. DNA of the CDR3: TGCAGTGCTATTGGGACATCGAATCAGCCCCAGCATTTT.

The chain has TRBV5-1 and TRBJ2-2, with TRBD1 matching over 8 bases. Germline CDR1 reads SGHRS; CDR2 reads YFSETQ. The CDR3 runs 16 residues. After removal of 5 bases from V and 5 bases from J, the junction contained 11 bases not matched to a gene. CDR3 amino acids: CASSFTGTGLTGELFF. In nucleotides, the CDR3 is TGCGCCAGCAGTTTTACCGGGACAGGATTGACCGGGGAGCTGTTTTTT.

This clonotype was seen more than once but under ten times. The CDR3 sequence is CASRKQGANTGELFF. CDR3 bases: TGTGCCAGCAGAAAACAGGGGGCGAACACCGGGGAGCTGTTTTTT. The J gene is TRBJ2-2, the V gene TRBV12-3 or TRBV12-4; 8 nucleotides align to TRBD1. V lost 6 bases to trimming and J lost 0 bases; unmatched junction nucleotides: 3. This CDR3 contains 15 residues.

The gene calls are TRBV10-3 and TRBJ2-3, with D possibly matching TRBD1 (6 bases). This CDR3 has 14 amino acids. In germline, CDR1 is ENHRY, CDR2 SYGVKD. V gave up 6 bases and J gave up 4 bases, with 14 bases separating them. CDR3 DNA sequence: TGTGCCATCAGAAACAGGGATGTCGCAGATACGCAGTATTTT. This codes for CAIRNRDVADTQYF.

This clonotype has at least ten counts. This CDR3 reads CASSQAGMRQLSYEQYF. The CDR3 coding sequence is TGCGCCAGCAGCCAAGCGGGCATGCGTCAACTCTCCTACGAGCAGTACTTC. The chain carries TRBV4-1 and TRBJ2-7, with unresolved D. Trimming cost V 1 base and J 0 bases, with 16 bases left between them. This CDR3 spans 17 amino acids. Per germline, CDR1 MGHRA and CDR2 YSYEKL.

CDR3 nucleotides: TGCAGCGTTGTCTCCGGGGCCAGCACAGATACGCAGTATTTT. Amino acids: CSVVSGASTDTQYF. V and J are TRBV29-1 and TRBJ2-3; D tentatively reads TRBD1 or TRBD2 (5 bases each). Germline V gene sequence: CDR1 SQVTM, CDR2 ANQGSEA. Deletions cut 4 bases from V and 0 bases from J, with 11 bases between. The CDR3 spans 14 residues.

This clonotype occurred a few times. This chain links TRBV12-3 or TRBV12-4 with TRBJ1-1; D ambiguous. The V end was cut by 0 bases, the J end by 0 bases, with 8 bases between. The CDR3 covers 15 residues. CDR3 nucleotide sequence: TGTGCCAGCAGTTTAGCGCCCAACATGAACACTGAAGCTTTCTTT. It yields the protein CASSLAPNMNTEAFF.

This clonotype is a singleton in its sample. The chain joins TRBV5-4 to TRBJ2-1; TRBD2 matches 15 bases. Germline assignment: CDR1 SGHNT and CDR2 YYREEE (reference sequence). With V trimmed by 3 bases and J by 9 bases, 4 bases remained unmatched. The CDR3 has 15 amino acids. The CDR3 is CASSWTSGRVGEQFF. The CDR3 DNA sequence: TGTGCCAGCAGCTGGACTAGCGGGAGGGTAGGTGAGCAGTTCTTC.

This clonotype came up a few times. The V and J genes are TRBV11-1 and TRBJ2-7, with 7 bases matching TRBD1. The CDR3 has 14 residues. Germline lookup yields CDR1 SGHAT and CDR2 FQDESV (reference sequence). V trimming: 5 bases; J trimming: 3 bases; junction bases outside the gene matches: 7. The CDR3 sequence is CASSGTAFSYEQYF. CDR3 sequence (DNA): TGTGCCAGCAGCGGGACAGCGTTTAGCTACGAGCAGTACTTC.

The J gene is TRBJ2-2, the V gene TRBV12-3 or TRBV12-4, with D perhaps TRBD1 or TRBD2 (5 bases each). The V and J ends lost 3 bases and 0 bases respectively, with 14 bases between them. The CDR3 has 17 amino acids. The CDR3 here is CASSFWSGPANTGELFF. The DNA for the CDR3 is TGTGCCAGCAGTTTCTGGTCGGGGCCCGCGAACACCGGGGAGCTGTTTTTT.

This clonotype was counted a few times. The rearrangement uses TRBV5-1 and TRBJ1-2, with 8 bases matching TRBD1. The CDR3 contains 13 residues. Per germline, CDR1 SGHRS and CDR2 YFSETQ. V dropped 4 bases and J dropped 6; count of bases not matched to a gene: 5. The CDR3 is CASSLGQENGYTF. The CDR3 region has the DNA TGCGCCAGCAGCCTGGGACAGGAAAATGGCTACACCTTC.

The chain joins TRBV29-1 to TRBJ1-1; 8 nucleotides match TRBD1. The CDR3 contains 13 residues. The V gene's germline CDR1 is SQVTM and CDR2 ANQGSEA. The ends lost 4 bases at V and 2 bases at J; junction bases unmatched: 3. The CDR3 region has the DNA TGCAGCGTTGCAGGGGGCCCTAACACTGAAGCTTTCTTT. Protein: CSVAGGPNTEAFF.

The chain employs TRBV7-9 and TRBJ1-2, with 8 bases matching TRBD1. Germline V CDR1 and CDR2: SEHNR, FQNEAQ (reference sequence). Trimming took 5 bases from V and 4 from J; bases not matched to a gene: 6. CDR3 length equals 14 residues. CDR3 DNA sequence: TGTGCCAGCAGCCTGGGACAGGATCGCTATGGCTACACCTTC. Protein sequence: CASSLGQDRYGYTF.

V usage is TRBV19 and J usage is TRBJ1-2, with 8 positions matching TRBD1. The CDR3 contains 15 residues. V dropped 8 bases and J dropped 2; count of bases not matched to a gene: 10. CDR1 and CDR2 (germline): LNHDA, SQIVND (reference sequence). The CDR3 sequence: CASGEGTGGNYGYTF. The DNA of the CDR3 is TGTGCCAGTGGCGAAGGGACAGGTGGAAACTATGGCTACACCTTC.

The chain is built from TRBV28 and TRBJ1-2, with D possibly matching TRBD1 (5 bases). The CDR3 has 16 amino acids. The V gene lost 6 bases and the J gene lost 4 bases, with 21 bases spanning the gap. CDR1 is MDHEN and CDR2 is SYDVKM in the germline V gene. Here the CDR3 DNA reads TGTGCCAGCAGCTCCGCCCTGAACAGGACTGGCTATGGCTACACCTTC. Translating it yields CASSSALNRTGYGYTF.